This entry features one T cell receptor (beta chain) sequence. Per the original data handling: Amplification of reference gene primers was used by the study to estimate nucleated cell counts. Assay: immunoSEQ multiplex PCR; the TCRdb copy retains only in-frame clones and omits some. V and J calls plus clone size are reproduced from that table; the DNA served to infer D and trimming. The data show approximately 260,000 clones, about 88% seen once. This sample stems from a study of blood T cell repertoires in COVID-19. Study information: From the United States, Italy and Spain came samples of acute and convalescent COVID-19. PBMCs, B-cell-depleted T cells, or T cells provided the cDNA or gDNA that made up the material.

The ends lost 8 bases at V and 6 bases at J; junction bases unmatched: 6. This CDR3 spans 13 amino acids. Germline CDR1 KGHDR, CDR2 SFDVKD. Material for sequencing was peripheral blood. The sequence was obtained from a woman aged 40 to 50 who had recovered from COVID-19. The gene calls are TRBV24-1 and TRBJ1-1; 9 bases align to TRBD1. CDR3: CATIGDRVPEAFF. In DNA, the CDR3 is TGTGCCACCATTGGGGACAGGGTCCCTGAAGCTTTCTTT.